The 18 T cell receptor beta chains given below trace back to one sample, sequenced in a study of T-cell memory formation after mild COVID-19. TCRdb re-called the 5' RACE reads with MiXCR, one entry per CDR3 protein. Of about 440,000 distinct CDR3 sequences listed, about 19% were seen once; the top ten hold approximately 8.1%. Sequencing was done on a sample of PBMCs or a T cell subset sorted from them (not recorded which). The receptors here all came from an adult woman who had mild COVID-19 (a few samples of this study predate the infection). Cell type and time point are not known.

In DNA form, the CDR3 reads TGCAGCGTTGAAGGCCTGGCGGGGTTCGGCTACACCTTC. Its translation: CSVEGLAGFGYTF. This chain uses TRBV29-1 with TRBJ1-2; D not certain. In germline, CDR1 is SQVTM, CDR2 ANQGSEA. The V end lost 1 base, the J end lost 8 bases, and 14 bases lay between the germline ends. The CDR3 contains 13 residues.

The chain employs TRBV12-3 or TRBV12-4 and TRBJ2-1; 9 bases fit TRBD2. V trimming: 5 bases; J trimming: 3 bases; junction bases outside the gene matches: 8. The length of the CDR3 is 16 residues. CDR3 region: CASSPKAGGFYNEQFF. CDR3 coding DNA: TGTGCCAGCAGTCCCAAAGCGGGGGGATTCTACAATGAGCAGTTCTTC.

CDR3 loop: CASSVGTSQVADTQYF. The CDR3 DNA follows: TGTGCCAGCAGCGTTGGGACTAGTCAGGTGGCTGATACGCAGTATTTT. The gene calls are TRBV9 and TRBJ2-3; TRBD2 matches 8 bases. Germline loops: CDR1 SGDLS, CDR2 YYNGEE. The CDR3 consists of 16 residues. V lost 2 bases, J lost 6 bases, and 11 bases stayed unmatched.

This clonotype showed up just a few times. For the CDR3, the DNA is TGTGCCAGCAGCTTCTCCAGTAAGGGGGATGGCTACACCTTC. Residues: CASSFSSKGDGYTF. This chain links TRBV7-3 with TRBJ1-2, with D possibly matching TRBD1 (6 bases). V was cut by 3 bases and J by 6 bases, with 14 bases left in between. There are 14 residues in the CDR3. Germline V CDR1 and CDR2: SGHTA, FQGTGA.

This clonotype has a handful of counts. The chain joins TRBV30 to TRBJ1-1; perhaps TRBD1 as D (5 bases). Deletions cut 4 bases from V and 3 bases from J, with 12 bases between. The CDR3 has 13 amino acids. Germline V gene data show CDR1 as GTSNPN and CDR2 as SVGIG (reference sequence). The CDR3 nucleotides are TGTGCCTGGACCCCCGCAGGGTACACTGAAGCTTTCTTT. Translating gives CAWTPAGYTEAFF.

Regarding this clonotype: One base away lies a much larger clone, so this may be a sequencing read error. V usage is TRBV3-1 and J usage is TRBJ2-2; D gene unclear. Germline lookup yields CDR1 LGHDT and CDR2 YNNKEL (reference sequence). This CDR3 is 14 amino acids long. Trimming took 8 bases from V and 4 from J, leaving 14 bases between them. The CDR3 sequence: CASGAVGGTGELFF. The CDR3 DNA reads as TGTGCCAGCGGAGCCGTGGGCGGCACCGGGGAGCTGTTTTTT.

The chain recombines TRBV6-2 or TRBV6-3 with TRBJ1-2; a possible D gene is TRBD1 (5 bases). Germline V lookup: CDR1 MNHEY, CDR2 SVGEGT. Trimming removed 3 bases from V and 8 bases from J, with 13 bases in between. This CDR3 has 13 residues. The DNA for the CDR3 is TGTGCCAGCAGTTATGTGGGGACTACAGGCTACACCTTC. Translating it yields CASSYVGTTGYTF.

This clonotype has only a few counts. The rearrangement uses TRBV27 and TRBJ2-3, with 8 bases fitting TRBD2. Germline values: CDR1 MNHEY, CDR2 SMNVEV (reference sequence). The V gene end was trimmed by 5 bases and the J gene end by 5 bases; junction bases not matched to a gene: 9. The CDR3 loop spans 15 amino acids. DNA for the CDR3: TGTGCCAGCAGTCACTGGACTAGCTCCGGAGATACGCAGTATTTT. It codes for CASSHWTSSGDTQYF.

This clonotype appeared many times. The chain combines TRBV12-5 with TRBJ1-2, with D uncertain. The CDR3 runs 15 residues. V dropped 0 bases and J dropped 9 bases, with 17 bases sitting between them. Germline V gives CDR1 LGHNT, CDR2 FRNRAP. DNA of the CDR3: TGTGCTAGTGGTTTGGTAGGACCACCAGGTGTGAGCTACACCTTC. Amino acid sequence: CASGLVGPPGVSYTF.

This clonotype was observed a handful of times. The V call is TRBV15, the J call TRBJ2-7; a possible D gene is TRBD2 (5 bases). The CDR3 length is 16 residues. V lost 0 bases and J lost 1, with 13 bases in between. Per germline, CDR1 LNHNV and CDR2 YYDKDF (reference sequence). CDR3 sequence reads: CATSRESGGRSYEQYF. The CDR3 DNA follows: TGTGCCACCAGCAGAGAGTCCGGAGGAAGGTCCTACGAGCAGTACTTC.

J is TRBJ1-2 and V is TRBV18; D not resolved. CDR1 is KGHSH and CDR2 is LQKENI in the germline V gene. The CDR3 contains 13 residues. The V gene lost 2 bases and the J gene lost 7 bases, with 11 bases spanning the gap. The CDR3, as DNA: TGTGCCAGCTCACCATATACAGAAAGTGGCTACACCTTC. Amino acids: CASSPYTESGYTF.

V is TRBV7-2 and J is TRBJ2-1, with 7 bases fitting TRBD1. V shed 6 bases, J shed 9 bases, and the junction held 14 bases outside the gene matches. There are 15 residues in the CDR3. CDR1 is SGHTA, CDR2 FQGNSA, per germline. The CDR3 DNA sequence: TGTGCCAGCAGTCGAGTAGGGGGCGGCCCGAGTGAGCAGTTCTTC. The encoded protein is CASSRVGGGPSEQFF.

This clonotype was seen only a few times. V usage is TRBV5-5 and J usage is TRBJ1-1; D not resolved. Germline assignment: CDR1 SGHKS and CDR2 YYEKEE (reference sequence). This CDR3 is 15 amino acids long. The V gene lost 0 bases and the J gene lost 0 bases, with 9 bases spanning the gap. The CDR3 DNA reads TGTGCCAGCAGCTTGGCCTTACAGCTGAACACTGAAGCTTTCTTT. Translating gives CASSLALQLNTEAFF. The full variable domain, its missing parts supplied by reference TRBV5-5 and TRBJ1-1, is DAGVTQSPTHLIKTRGQQVTLRCSPISGHKSVSWYQQVLGQGPQFIFQYYEKEERGRGNFPDRFSARQFPNYSSELNVNALLLGDSALYLCASSLALQLNTEAFFGQGTRLTVV.

The chain links TRBV3-1 to TRBJ2-2; D is perhaps TRBD2 (5 bases). Trimming took 1 base from V and 1 from J, leaving 10 bases between them. The CDR3 extends over 16 amino acids. Germline CDR1 LGHDT, CDR2 YNNKEL (reference sequence). The CDR3 sequence: CASSQVSGENTGELFF. CDR3 nucleotides: TGTGCCAGCAGCCAAGTCAGCGGAGAGAACACCGGGGAGCTGTTTTTT.

In its sample, this clonotype was seen a few times. The gene calls are TRBV7-2 and TRBJ2-5, with D tentatively TRBD2 (5 bases). V lost 3 bases to trimming and J lost 5 bases, with 13 bases between them. The CDR3 contains 14 residues. Germline V gives CDR1 SGHTA, CDR2 FQGNSA. CDR3 loop: CASSFAGPHETQYF. CDR3 nucleotide sequence: TGTGCCAGCAGCTTTGCGGGCCCACACGAGACCCAGTACTTC. Filled out from reference TRBV7-2 and TRBJ2-5, the complete variable domain reads GAGVSQSPSNKVTEKGKDVELRCDPISGHTALYWYRQSLGQGLEFLIYFQGNSAPDKSGLPSDRFSAERTGGSVSTLTIQRTQQEDSAVYLCASSFAGPHETQYFGPGTRLLVL.

This rearrangement joins TRBV20-1 to TRBJ2-3; 15 bases are a match to TRBD2. The CDR3 is 22 residues long. CDR1 DFQATT and CDR2 SNEGSKA come from the germline V gene (reference sequence). With V trimmed by 5 bases and J by 0 bases, 21 bases remained unmatched. The CDR3: CSAPGGLAGGRVTRSSTDTQYF. CDR3 sequence (DNA): TGCAGTGCTCCTGGGGGACTAGCGGGGGGCCGTGTCACGCGTTCTAGCACAGATACGCAGTATTTT.

This clonotype was counted between two and nine times. V usage is TRBV15 and J usage is TRBJ1-2; weak D call: TRBD1 (5 bases). The germline gives CDR1 LNHNV, CDR2 YYDKDF (reference sequence). This CDR3 comprises 15 residues. The ends were cut back, 4 bases at V and 7 bases at J, with 19 bases in the middle. CDR3: CATSKSGGGTAGYTF. The CDR3 DNA reads as TGTGCCACCAGCAAAAGTGGGGGAGGAACTGCTGGCTACACCTTC.

A single count supports this clonotype. The chain combines TRBV6-5 with TRBJ2-3; 8 bases are a match to TRBD1. CDR3 length equals 13 residues. CDR1 and CDR2 from the germline V gene are MNHEY and SVGAGI. The trim removed 6 bases at V and 4 bases at J, leaving 3 bases unmatched. CDR3 residues: CASRKQGADTQYF. The CDR3 DNA is TGTGCCAGCAGAAAACAGGGGGCAGATACGCAGTATTTT.